The 15 T cell receptor beta chains presented below share a single source sample, sequenced in a study of blood T cell repertoires in COVID-19. TCRdb's table, derived via immunoSEQ multiplex PCR, lists solely in-frame clones and lacks some. The repertoire includes 220,000 or so clones, 90% of them detected once, and about 16% sits in the top ten. Sequencing was carried out using PBMCs or T cells enriched from blood (not recorded which). The receptors derive from a man younger than 45 who had been exposed to COVID-19.

V is TRBV18 and J is TRBJ1-4, with 7 bases lining up with TRBD1. This CDR3 is built from 16 residues. In germline, CDR1 is KGHSH, CDR2 LQKENI. V lost 3 bases to trimming and J lost 4 bases; unmatched junction nucleotides: 8. CDR3 coding DNA: TGTGCCAGCTCACCCCGTCCAGGACAGGTTAATGAAAAACTGTTTTTT. Protein: CASSPRPGQVNEKLFF. The full variable domain, its missing parts supplied by reference TRBV18 and TRBJ1-4, is NAGVMQNPRHLVRRRGQEARLRCSPMKGHSHVYWYRQLPEEGLKFMVYLQKENIIDESGMPKERFSAEFPKEGPSILRIQQVVRGDSAAYFCASSPRPGQVNEKLFFGSGTQLSVL.

V is TRBV2 and J is TRBJ2-3; 7 bases are a match to TRBD1. Looked up from germline, CDR1 is SNHLY and CDR2 is FYNNEI. V lost 3 bases and J lost 2; bases outside the gene matches: 8. CDR3 length equals 16 residues. The CDR3 sequence: CASSDPGQDFTDTQYF. In nucleotides, the CDR3 is TGTGCCAGCAGTGACCCCGGACAGGATTTCACAGATACGCAGTATTTT.

V gene TRBV30 combines with J gene TRBJ1-5, with 7 nucleotides matching TRBD1. The CDR3 totals 13 residues. Germline CDR1 and CDR2: GTSNPN and SVGIG (reference sequence). The V and J ends lost 4 bases and 5 bases, in that order; junction bases with no gene match: 5. The CDR3 sequence is CAWNTGDHQPQHF. The CDR3 nucleotides read TGTGCCTGGAATACAGGGGACCATCAGCCCCAGCATTTT.

The chain recombines TRBV2 with TRBJ2-3; 14 positions match TRBD2. There are 18 residues in the CDR3. CDR1 and CDR2 from the germline V gene are SNHLY and FYNNEI. The V gene end was trimmed by 10 bases and the J gene end by 0 bases; junction bases not matched to a gene: 12. The CDR3 region has the DNA TGTGCCATCGCGCTTGGACTAGCGGGGGGCCCTAGCACAGATACGCAGTATTTT. Protein product: CAIALGLAGGPSTDTQYF.

This clone has a single count. This chain uses TRBV4-2 with TRBJ2-5; 7 positions match TRBD1. CDR3 size: 14 residues. Germline loops: CDR1 LGHNA, CDR2 YNFKEQ. Germline trimming cut 4 bases from V and 4 bases from J; bases unmatched to any gene: 6. The CDR3 coding sequence is TGTGCCAGCAGCCTTGGCAGGGGGTCAGAGACCCAGTACTTC. It translates to CASSLGRGSETQYF.

The chain has TRBV18 and TRBJ1-2; weak D call: TRBD1 (6 bases). Trimming cost V 3 bases and J 6 bases, with 8 bases left between them. The CDR3 contains 12 residues. CDR1 and CDR2 (germline): KGHSH, LQKENI. CDR3 coding DNA: TGTGCCAGCTCACCCCGACAGGATGGCTACACCTTC. This sequence encodes CASSPRQDGYTF.

The J gene is TRBJ1-1, the V gene TRBV5-4, with D unresolved. Germline V gives CDR1 SGHNT, CDR2 YYREEE (reference sequence). The CDR3 consists of 13 residues. V lost 1 base and J 0 bases, leaving 4 bases between the germline ends. The CDR3 DNA is TGTGCCAGCAGCTTGCTTCTGAACACTGAAGCTTTCTTT. The encoded protein is CASSLLLNTEAFF.

The genes are TRBV10-3 and TRBJ1-6; the match to TRBD1 covers 7 bases. V lost 8 bases and J lost 0; bases outside the gene matches: 4. The germline V gene encodes CDR1 ENHRY and CDR2 SYGVKD. The CDR3 has 15 residues. DNA of the CDR3: TGTGCCATCGGACAGGACCTCTCCTATAATTCACCCCTCCACTTT. This encodes CAIGQDLSYNSPLHF.

V is TRBV18 and J is TRBJ1-5; weak D call: TRBD1 (6 bases). Germline V lookup: CDR1 KGHSH, CDR2 LQKENI. There are 16 residues in the CDR3. V was clipped by 5 bases and J by 1 base, with 15 bases between them. This CDR3 is CASSIADRLSNQPQHF. The CDR3 nucleotides read TGTGCCAGCTCAATCGCCGACAGGCTGAGCAATCAGCCCCAGCATTTT. Based on the CDR3 plus reference TRBV18 and TRBJ1-5, the full variable domain is NAGVMQNPRHLVRRRGQEARLRCSPMKGHSHVYWYRQLPEEGLKFMVYLQKENIIDESGMPKERFSAEFPKEGPSILRIQQVVRGDSAAYFCASSIADRLSNQPQHFGDGTRLSIL.

The chain uses TRBV5-1 and TRBJ2-7, with D perhaps TRBD1 (6 bases). The CDR3 extends over 17 amino acids. Germline CDR1 is SGHRS and CDR2 is YFSETQ. The V and J ends lost 2 bases and 3 bases respectively, with 21 bases between them. The CDR3 region has the DNA TGCGCCAGCAGCTTTGGCTTGACGGACAGAAGACTCTACGAGCAGTACTTC. Its protein product is CASSFGLTDRRLYEQYF.

The chain employs TRBV5-4 and TRBJ1-2; D call uncertain. V gave up 4 bases and J gave up 9 bases, with 13 bases separating them. CDR3 length: 12 residues. The V gene's germline CDR1 is SGHNT and CDR2 YYREEE (reference sequence). The CDR3 nucleotides are TGTGCCAGCAGCCCCGGAACGGGGAGCTACACCTTC. This sequence encodes CASSPGTGSYTF.

The J gene is TRBJ2-1, the V gene TRBV6-4; 7 positions agree with TRBD1. Losses at the gene ends were 5 bases for V and 2 bases for J; bases not matched to a gene: 9. Germline CDR1 is MRHNA and CDR2 is SNTAGT. This CDR3 is built from 16 residues. The CDR3 reads CASSQNPGQTYNEQFF. Written as DNA, the CDR3 is TGTGCCAGCAGTCAGAATCCGGGACAGACCTACAATGAGCAGTTCTTC.

This clone was seen a handful of times. The rearrangement joins TRBV5-6 to TRBJ1-6; 9 bases agree with TRBD1. J was trimmed by 10 bases and V by 4 bases; bases with no gene match: 6. There are 14 residues in the CDR3. Germline assignment: CDR1 SGHDT and CDR2 YYEEEE. CDR3 DNA sequence: TGTGCCAGCAGCAGGACAGGGGAGTCCTCACCCCTCCACTTT. This encodes CASSRTGESSPLHF.

The chain employs TRBV20-1 and TRBJ1-2; perhaps TRBD1 as D (6 bases). CDR1 is DFQATT and CDR2 is SNEGSKA in the germline V gene (reference sequence). V lost 6 bases, J lost 7 bases, and 12 bases lay in between. The CDR3 length is 11 residues. In DNA, the CDR3 is TGCAGTGCGAAGGGGGTGGGTGGCTACACCTTC. It is translated as CSAKGVGGYTF.

The chain is built from TRBV6-2 or TRBV6-3 and TRBJ1-2, with D possibly matching TRBD1 (6 bases). Trimming cost V 0 bases and J 2 bases, with 16 bases left between them. The CDR3 totals 17 residues. From germline, CDR1 is MNHEY and CDR2 SVGEGT. The CDR3 nucleotides are TGTGCCAGCAGTTACTCCGCGTATGGGAGGGGGAACTATGGCTACACCTTC. Residues: CASSYSAYGRGNYGYTF.